A single sample gave rise to the 28 T cell receptor beta chains below, sequenced in a study of blood T cell repertoires in COVID-19 (dated by TCRdb to about 2020). Libraries were built with the immunoSEQ multiplex PCR assay. TCRdb took this table from immuneACCESS and kept in-frame rearrangements with V and J called. Such tables lack part of the clones; where checked against another copy, unresolved V genes explain under half of the gap, and the rest is unexplained. The sample data list under 300,000 clones, and less than 85% of these were observed just once. 4.9% of the sample is in the top ten clones. Sequencing was carried out using peripheral blood. Receptor source: a woman older than 75 with active or convalescent COVID-19.

The chain couples TRBV6-6 to TRBJ2-1; tentatively, D is TRBD1 (6 bases). Trimming pared 4 bases from V and 9 bases from J, leaving 22 bases between. Germline CDR1 MNHNY, CDR2 SVGAGI (reference sequence). The CDR3 has 16 amino acids. In DNA form, the CDR3 reads TGTGCCAGCAGTTCATTCCTCAGGGGCTTTCGCTCTGAGCAGTTCTTC. It is translated as CASSSFLRGFRSEQFF.

This rearrangement joins TRBV6-5 to TRBJ1-2; D possibly corresponds to TRBD1 (6 bases). Trimming took 6 bases from V and 8 from J, leaving 13 bases between them. CDR1 MNHEY and CDR2 SVGAGI come from the germline V gene. The length of the CDR3 is 12 residues. The CDR3 bases are TGTGCCAGCAGGGGAAACAGGGTCGGCTACACCTTC. This sequence encodes CASRGNRVGYTF.

The chain employs TRBV10-3 and TRBJ1-3; perhaps TRBD1 as D (5 bases). From germline, CDR1 is ENHRY and CDR2 SYGVKD. The CDR3 totals 13 residues. Between the trimmed V and J ends, which lost 5 bases and 4 bases, there was a span of 9 bases. The CDR3 reads CAISQGFGNTIYF. The CDR3 nucleotides read TGTGCCATCAGTCAGGGTTTCGGAAACACCATATATTTT.

The chain recombines TRBV4-1 with TRBJ2-7, with 7 bases that match TRBD1. The CDR3 is 18 residues long. The J segment lost 3 bases and the V segment lost 0 bases, leaving 14 bases of the junction unmatched. Looked up from germline, CDR1 is MGHRA and CDR2 is YSYEKL. The CDR3 DNA sequence: TGCGCCAGCAGCCAAGAATATCAGGGGACAGACTTTTACTACGAGCAGTACTTC. Protein product: CASSQEYQGTDFYYEQYF.

V gene TRBV19 combines with J gene TRBJ2-6; no reliable D call. CDR1 and CDR2 from the germline V gene are LNHDA and SQIVND (reference sequence). The CDR3 has 15 residues. Between the trimmed V and J ends, which lost 3 bases and 0 bases, there was a span of 6 bases. CDR3 loop: CASSMLLSGANVLTF. CDR3 DNA: TGTGCCAGTAGTATGCTACTCTCTGGGGCCAACGTCCTGACTTTC.

This rearrangement joins TRBV11-3 to TRBJ2-2, with 7 bases lining up with TRBD1. CDR3 length: 17 residues. Losses at the gene ends were 4 bases for V and 0 bases for J; bases not matched to a gene: 8. In germline, CDR1 is SGHNT, CDR2 YENEEA. The CDR3 region is CASSSGQSPANTGELFF. DNA for the CDR3: TGTGCCAGCAGCTCGGGACAGTCACCCGCGAACACCGGGGAGCTGTTTTTT.

This clone was counted only a few times. The rearrangement uses TRBV13 and TRBJ1-2; TRBD1 matches at 8 bases. Germline CDR1 is PRHDT and CDR2 is FYEKMQ (reference sequence). The CDR3 covers 15 residues. J was trimmed by 7 bases and V by 7 bases; bases with no gene match: 14. The CDR3 reads CASTYGRQGAGGYTF. CDR3 coding DNA: TGTGCCAGCACCTATGGACGGCAGGGGGCAGGTGGCTACACCTTC.

V usage is TRBV28 and J usage is TRBJ2-7, with D possibly TRBD2 on 6 matching bases. V lost 9 bases and J 3 bases, leaving 21 bases between the germline ends. The CDR3 runs to 15 residues. Per the germline V gene, CDR1 is MDHEN and CDR2 is SYDVKM. The CDR3 loop is CASSPGGDGYYEQYF. CDR3 in DNA: TGTGCCAGTAGTCCCGGGGGAGATGGATACTACGAGCAGTACTTC. The full variable domain, completed using reference TRBV28 and TRBJ2-7, is DVKVTQSSRYLVKRTGEKVFLECVQDMDHENMFWYRQDPGLGLRLIYFSYDVKMKEKGDIPEGYSVSREKKERFSLILESASTNQTSMYLCASSPGGDGYYEQYFGPGTRLTVT.

About this clone itself: The sample contains more than one DNA sequence encoding this CDR3. This chain connects TRBV14 to TRBJ2-1, with D unresolved. This CDR3 region has 13 residues. Trimming removed 4 bases at V and 3 bases at J, with 7 bases between. The germline CDR1 and CDR2 sequences are SGHDN and FVKESK. The CDR3 nucleotides are TGTGCCAGCAGCCCCTTAAACTACAATGAGCAGTTCTTC. Amino acids: CASSPLNYNEQFF.

The chain couples TRBV5-1 to TRBJ2-7; 11 bases align to TRBD2. J was trimmed by 3 bases and V by 3 bases; bases with no gene match: 8. CDR3 length: 16 amino acids. Germline lookup yields CDR1 SGHRS and CDR2 YFSETQ. CDR3 coding DNA: TGCGCCAGCAGCTCCAATAGCGGGGGGGGCGTCTACGAGCAGTACTTC. Translating gives CASSSNSGGGVYEQYF.

The rearrangement joins TRBV9 to TRBJ2-7; 9 bases match TRBD2. V trimming: 2 bases; J trimming: 2 bases; junction bases outside the gene matches: 5. Germline CDR1 is SGDLS and CDR2 is YYNGEE. The CDR3 is 15 residues long. This chain's CDR3 is CASSVGGGAPYEQYF. The CDR3 nucleotides read TGTGCCAGCAGCGTGGGCGGGGGGGCCCCCTACGAGCAGTACTTC. The entire variable domain, with the rest obtained from reference TRBV9 and TRBJ2-7, is as follows: DSGVTQTPKHLITATGQRVTLRCSPRSGDLSVYWYQQSLDQGLQFLIQYYNGEERAKGNILERFSAQQFPDLHSELNLSSLELGDSALYFCASSVGGGAPYEQYFGPGTRLTVT.

The chain has TRBV11-3 and TRBJ2-7, with D possibly TRBD2 on 5 matching bases. This CDR3 is built from 14 residues. The germline V gene encodes CDR1 SGHNT and CDR2 YENEEA. V lost 5 bases and J lost 2, with 13 bases in between. CDR3 DNA sequence: TGTGCCAGCAGCCCCGGGATACCCCCCTACGAGCAGTACTTC. Translating gives CASSPGIPPYEQYF. Complete variable domain (other parts from reference TRBV11-3 and TRBJ2-7): EAGVVQSPRYKIIEKKQPVAFWCNPISGHNTLYWYLQNLGQGPELLIRYENEEAVDDSQLPKDRFSAERLKGVDSTLKIQPAELGDSAVYLCASSPGIPPYEQYFGPGTRLTVT.

This clone was seen more than once but under ten times. The chain recombines TRBV18 with TRBJ2-1, with D uncertain. The CDR3 spans 14 residues. The V gene lost 3 bases and the J gene lost 1 base, with 7 bases spanning the gap. Germline assignment: CDR1 KGHSH and CDR2 LQKENI. In nucleotides, the CDR3 is TGTGCCAGCTCACCGACAAGGTCCTACAATGAGCAGTTCTTC. As protein: CASSPTRSYNEQFF.

The V and J genes are TRBV28 and TRBJ2-2; the match to TRBD1 covers 8 bases. V trimming: 11 bases; J trimming: 1 base; junction bases outside the gene matches: 12. This CDR3 spans 16 amino acids. Looked up from germline, CDR1 is MDHEN and CDR2 is SYDVKM. Written as DNA, the CDR3 is TGTGCCGGCCACTCCACCGGGACAGGGAACACCGGGGAGCTGTTTTTT. Translation: CAGHSTGTGNTGELFF.

CDR3 sequence: CASSLGIASGRSYNEQFF. The CDR3 DNA reads TGCGCCAGCAGCTTGGGAATAGCAAGCGGGAGATCGTACAATGAGCAGTTCTTC. The chain links TRBV5-1 to TRBJ2-1; 8 bases are shared with TRBD2. From germline, CDR1 is SGHRS and CDR2 YFSETQ. The CDR3 runs to 18 residues. The V segment lost 0 bases and the J segment 4 bases; nucleotides outside the gene matches: 12.

A remark on this clone: No DNA is shown, since the ends of the CDR3 on it are uncertain; the CDR3 is the one TCRdb lists. The chain links TRBV7-8 to TRBJ2-1; no check of the table's D call, TRBD2, against the DNA was made. Germline loops: CDR1 SGHVS, CDR2 FQNEAQ. The CDR3 is 12 residues long, ends included. CDR3 in amino acids: CASSHWGGGAFF.

V gene TRBV28 combines with J gene TRBJ1-4, with TRBD1 matching 10 bases. This CDR3 has 14 residues. The J segment lost 10 bases and the V segment lost 7 bases, leaving 9 bases of the junction unmatched. In germline, CDR1 is MDHEN, CDR2 SYDVKM. The CDR3 coding sequence is TGTGCCAGCAAGTTTGGGACAGGGGAGGGAAAACTGTTTTTT. Residues: CASKFGTGEGKLFF.

A few counts support this clone. The genes are TRBV10-2 and TRBJ2-1; D may be TRBD1 (5 bases). Looked up from germline, CDR1 is WSHSY and CDR2 is SAAADI. V was cut by 0 bases and J by 9 bases, with 12 bases left in between. This CDR3 spans 14 amino acids. CDR3 sequence reads: CASSESGPGGEQFF. The CDR3 bases are TGCGCCAGCAGTGAGTCGGGGCCGGGCGGTGAGCAGTTCTTC.

The V call is TRBV11-2, the J call TRBJ2-7; D perhaps matches TRBD2 (7 bases). CDR3 length: 14 residues. V lost 8 bases and J lost 2, with 16 bases in between. Looked up from germline, CDR1 is SGHAT and CDR2 is FQNNGV. The CDR3 coding sequence is TGTGCCAGCCTTTCAGAGGGGGGGGCCTACGAGCAGTACTTC. Translating it yields CASLSEGGAYEQYF.

J is TRBJ1-2 and V is TRBV28; perhaps TRBD1 as D (6 bases). Germline CDR1 reads MDHEN; CDR2 reads SYDVKM. V shed 5 bases and J shed 4 bases, with 17 bases lying between them. CDR3 length equals 15 residues. CDR3 nucleotide sequence: TGTGCCAGCAGTCCACGGGGCAGGGGAAGCTATGGCTACACCTTC. As protein: CASSPRGRGSYGYTF.

This rearrangement joins TRBV5-4 to TRBJ2-7, with TRBD2 matching 7 bases. Per germline, CDR1 SGHNT and CDR2 YYREEE (reference sequence). The J segment lost 2 bases and the V segment lost 2 bases, leaving 4 bases of the junction unmatched. The CDR3 extends over 14 amino acids. The CDR3 here is CASSFSGNPYEQYF. In nucleotides, the CDR3 is TGTGCCAGCAGCTTCAGCGGGAATCCCTACGAGCAGTACTTC.

This clone showed up just once. This chain connects TRBV2 to TRBJ2-5; 9 bases map to TRBD1. The CDR3 length is 14 residues. Looked up from germline, CDR1 is SNHLY and CDR2 is FYNNEI. With 7 bases clipped from V and 1 base from J, the junction kept 4 bases outside the gene matches. The CDR3 protein is CASKQDRGQETQYF. The CDR3 nucleotides are TGTGCCAGCAAACAGGACAGGGGCCAAGAGACCCAGTACTTC.

The genes are TRBV28 and TRBJ1-5; perhaps TRBD1 as D (6 bases). Between the trimmed V and J ends, which lost 4 bases and 5 bases, there was a span of 18 bases. The CDR3 length is 16 residues. The V gene's germline CDR1 is MDHEN and CDR2 SYDVKM. CDR3 sequence: CASSSRHRVSDQPQHF. The DNA for the CDR3 is TGTGCCAGCAGTTCCCGCCACAGGGTTTCTGATCAGCCCCAGCATTTT.

The count of this clone is one. V usage is TRBV19 and J usage is TRBJ1-2; TRBD1 aligns across 7 bases. The V and J ends lost 3 bases and 4 bases, in that order; junction bases with no gene match: 11. Germline V gives CDR1 LNHDA, CDR2 SQIVND (reference sequence). The CDR3 runs to 16 residues. Here the CDR3 DNA reads TGTGCCAGTAGTATCTTCCAGGGGGATGGCGTCTATGGCTACACCTTC. Protein product: CASSIFQGDGVYGYTF.

CDR3 amino acids: CASSTTGAYEQYF. The CDR3 coding sequence is TGTGCCAGCAGCACGACAGGGGCCTACGAGCAGTACTTC. This rearrangement joins TRBV7-9 to TRBJ2-7, with 8 bases lining up with TRBD1. The CDR3 sequence is 13 residues long. Germline V gene lookup returns CDR1 SEHNR and CDR2 FQNEAQ (reference sequence). V shed 5 bases and J 2 bases; nucleotides not matched to a gene: 2.

The V and J genes are TRBV25-1 and TRBJ2-1; a possible D gene is TRBD2 (5 bases). Germline CDR1 MGHDK, CDR2 SYGVNS. The CDR3 loop spans 17 amino acids. V gave up 4 bases and J gave up 4 bases, with 20 bases separating them. The CDR3 sequence: CASSGPAVQDGYNEQFF. The CDR3 DNA reads as TGTGCCAGCAGTGGCCCAGCGGTCCAAGACGGGTACAATGAGCAGTTCTTC.

This clone was seen only a few times. This CDR3 is CASSYARGVRYGYTF. CDR3 in DNA: TGTGCCAGCAGTTATGCCAGGGGCGTAAGGTATGGCTACACCTTC. The chain couples TRBV5-4 to TRBJ1-2; tentatively, D is TRBD1 (6 bases). In germline, CDR1 is SGHNT, CDR2 YYREEE (reference sequence). The V gene lost 5 bases and the J gene lost 5 bases, with 19 bases spanning the gap. The CDR3 length is 15 residues.

The chain uses TRBV28 and TRBJ1-5; 11 bases fit TRBD1. Losses at the gene ends were 6 bases for V and 5 bases for J; bases not matched to a gene: 6. The germline gives CDR1 MDHEN, CDR2 SYDVKM. The CDR3 spans 15 residues. CDR3 coding DNA: TGTGCCAGCAGCCTTAGGACAGGGGGCTATCAGCCCCAGCATTTT. The encoded protein is CASSLRTGGYQPQHF.